What follows describes a single T cell receptor (beta chain). This sample was taken from a study of blood T cell repertoires in COVID-19. The wider study: Researchers got acute and convalescent COVID-19 samples from the United States, Italy and Spain. The analysed material was cDNA or gDNA that came from T cells, B-cell-depleted T cells, or PBMCs.

In the original processing: Amplification of reference gene primers was used by the study to estimate nucleated cell counts. Clones were read by immunoSEQ multiplex PCR, and TCRdb kept only the in-frame ones, dropping some. V, J and clone size were drawn from that table, and D and trimming were deduced from the DNA. The repertoire holds around 200,000 clones, with about 87% as singletons. Germline values: CDR1 WNHNN, CDR2 SYGVQD (reference sequence). The junction had 2 bases not matched to a gene; V was cut back by 6 bases and J by 2 bases. This CDR3 contains 13 residues. The rearrangement links TRBV10-1 to TRBJ2-3, with TRBD1 identical over 7 bases. The sequenced material came from peripheral blood. The clonotype was recovered from a man aged 60 to 69 who had recovered from COVID-19. The CDR3 DNA reads TGCGCCAGCAGCGACAGGGCCACAGATACGCAGTATTTT. This sequence encodes CASSDRATDTQYF.